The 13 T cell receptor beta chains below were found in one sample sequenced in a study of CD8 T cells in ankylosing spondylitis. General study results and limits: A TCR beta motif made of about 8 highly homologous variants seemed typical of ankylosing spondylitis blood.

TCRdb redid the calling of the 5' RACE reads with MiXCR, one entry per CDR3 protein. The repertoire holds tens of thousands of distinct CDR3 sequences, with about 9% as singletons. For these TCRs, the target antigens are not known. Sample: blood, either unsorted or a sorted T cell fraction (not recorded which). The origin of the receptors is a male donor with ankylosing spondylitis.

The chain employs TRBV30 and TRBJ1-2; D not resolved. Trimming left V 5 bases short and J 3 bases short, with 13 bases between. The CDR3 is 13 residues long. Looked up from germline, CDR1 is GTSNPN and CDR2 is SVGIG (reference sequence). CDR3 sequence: CAWHTLTDYGYTF. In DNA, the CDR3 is TGTGCCTGGCACACCCTCACGGACTATGGCTACACCTTC. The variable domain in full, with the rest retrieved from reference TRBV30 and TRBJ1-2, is SQTIHQWPATLVQPVGSPLSLECTVEGTSNPNLYWYRQAAGRGLQLLFYSVGIGQISSEVPQNLSASRPQDRQFILSSKKLLLSDSGFYLCAWHTLTDYGYTFGSGTRLTVV.

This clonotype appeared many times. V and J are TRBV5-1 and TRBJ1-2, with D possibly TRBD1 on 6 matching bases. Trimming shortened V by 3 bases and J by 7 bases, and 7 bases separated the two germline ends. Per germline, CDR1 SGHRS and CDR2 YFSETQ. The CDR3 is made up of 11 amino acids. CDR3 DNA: TGCGCCAGCAGCTCCAGGGGTGGCTACACCTTC. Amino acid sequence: CASSSRGGYTF.

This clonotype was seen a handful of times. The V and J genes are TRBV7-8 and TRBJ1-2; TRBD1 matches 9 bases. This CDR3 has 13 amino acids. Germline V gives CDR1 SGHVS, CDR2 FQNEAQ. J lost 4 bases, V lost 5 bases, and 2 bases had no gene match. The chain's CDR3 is CASSTTGGYGYTF. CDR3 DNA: TGTGCCAGCAGCACGACAGGGGGCTATGGCTACACCTTC.

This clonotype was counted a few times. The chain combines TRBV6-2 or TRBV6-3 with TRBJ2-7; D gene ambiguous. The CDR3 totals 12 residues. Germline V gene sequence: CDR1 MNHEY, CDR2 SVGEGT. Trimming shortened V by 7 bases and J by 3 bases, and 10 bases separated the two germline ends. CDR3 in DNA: TGTGCCAGCAATGGAATTCGCTACGAGCAGTACGTC. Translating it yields CASNGIRYEQYV.

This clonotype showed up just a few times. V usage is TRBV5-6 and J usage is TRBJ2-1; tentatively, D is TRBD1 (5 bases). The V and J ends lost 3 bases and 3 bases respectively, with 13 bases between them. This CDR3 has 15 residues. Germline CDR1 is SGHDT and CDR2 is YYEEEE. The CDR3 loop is CASSSSQGHYNEQFF. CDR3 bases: TGTGCCAGCAGCTCCTCGCAGGGCCACTACAATGAGCAGTTCTTC.

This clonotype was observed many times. The CDR3 loop reads CASSGTGELFF. Written as DNA, the CDR3 is TGTGCCAGCAGCGGCACCGGGGAGCTGTTTTTT. The gene calls are TRBV12-3 or TRBV12-4 and TRBJ2-2; no clear D. CDR3 length: 11 amino acids. Trimming stripped 6 bases from V and 4 bases from J, with 3 bases between.

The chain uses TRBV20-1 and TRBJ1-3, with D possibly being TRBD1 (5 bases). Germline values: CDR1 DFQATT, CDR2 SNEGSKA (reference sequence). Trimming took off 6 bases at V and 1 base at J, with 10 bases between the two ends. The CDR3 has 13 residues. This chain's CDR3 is CSAWRGSGNTIYF. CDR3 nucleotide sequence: TGCAGTGCCTGGCGGGGGTCTGGAAACACCATATATTTT.

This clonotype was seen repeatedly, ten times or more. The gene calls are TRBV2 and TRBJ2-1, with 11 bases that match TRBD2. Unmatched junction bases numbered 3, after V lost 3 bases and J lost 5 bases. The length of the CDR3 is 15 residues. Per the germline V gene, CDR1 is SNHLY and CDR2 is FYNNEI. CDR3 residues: CASSEGLAAHNEQFF. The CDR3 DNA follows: TGTGCCAGCAGTGAGGGACTAGCGGCTCACAATGAGCAGTTCTTC.

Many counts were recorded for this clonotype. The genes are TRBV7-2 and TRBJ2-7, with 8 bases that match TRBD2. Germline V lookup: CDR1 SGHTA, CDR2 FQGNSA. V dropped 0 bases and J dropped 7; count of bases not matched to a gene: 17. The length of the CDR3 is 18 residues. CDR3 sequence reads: CASSLAPLGSGSYIEQYF. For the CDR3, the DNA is TGTGCCAGCAGCTTAGCTCCTCTGGGGAGCGGGAGTTATATAGAGCAGTACTTC.

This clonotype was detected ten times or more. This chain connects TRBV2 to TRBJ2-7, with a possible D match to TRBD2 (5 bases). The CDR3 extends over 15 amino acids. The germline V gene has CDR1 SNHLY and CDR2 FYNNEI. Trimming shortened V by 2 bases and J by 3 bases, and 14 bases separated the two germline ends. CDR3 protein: CASSERAGQYYEQYF. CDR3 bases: TGTGCCAGCAGTGAACGCGCGGGTCAGTACTACGAGCAGTACTTC.

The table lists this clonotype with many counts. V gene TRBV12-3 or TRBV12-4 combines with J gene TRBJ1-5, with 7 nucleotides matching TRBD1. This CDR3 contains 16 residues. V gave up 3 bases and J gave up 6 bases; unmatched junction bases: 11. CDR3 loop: CASSFGQRGLGQPQHF. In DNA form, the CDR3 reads TGTGCCAGCAGTTTTGGCCAGAGGGGGCTGGGTCAGCCCCAGCATTTT.

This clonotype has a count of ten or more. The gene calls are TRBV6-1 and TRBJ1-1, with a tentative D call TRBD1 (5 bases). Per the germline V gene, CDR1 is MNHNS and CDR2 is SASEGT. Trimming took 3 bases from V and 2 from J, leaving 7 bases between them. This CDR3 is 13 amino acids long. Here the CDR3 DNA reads TGTGCCAGCAGTGACAGGGATAACACTGAAGCTTTCTTT. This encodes CASSDRDNTEAFF.

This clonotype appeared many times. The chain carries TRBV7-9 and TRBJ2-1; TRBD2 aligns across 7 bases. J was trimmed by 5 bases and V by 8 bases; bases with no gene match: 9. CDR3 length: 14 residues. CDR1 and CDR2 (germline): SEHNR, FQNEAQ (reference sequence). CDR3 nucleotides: TGTGCCAGCGCCCCGGGACTACCTAACAATGAGCAGTTCTTC. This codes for CASAPGLPNNEQFF.